A single sample gave rise to the 4 T cell receptor beta chains below, sequenced in a study of Graves' ophthalmopathy and Graves' hyperthyroidism. TCR beta CDR3 regions were amplified from RNA transcripts. RT-PCR with HTBI primers came first, then second-round multiplex PCR. TCRdb fed the multiplex PCR reads into MiXCR, producing one record per CDR3 protein. The sample shows approximately 150,000 distinct CDR3 sequences, approximately 40% of them seen only once. Sequencing input: peripheral blood. These receptors originate from a young man with Graves' ophthalmopathy.

This clonotype was recorded at least ten times. It may be a read error: a sequence one base away is much more abundant. The CDR3 protein is CVWSEDGTEAFF. The CDR3 coding sequence is TGTGTCTGGAGTGAGGATGGGACTGAAGCTTTCTTT. The V call is TRBV30, the J call TRBJ1-1, with unresolved D. This CDR3 is built from 12 residues. Germline V CDR1 and CDR2: GTSNPN, SVGIG (reference sequence).

The CDR3 coding sequence is TGTGCCAGCAGCTGGCTGGGAGGCGTGGAGACCCAGTACTTC. Encoded protein: CASSWLGGVETQYF. The V call is TRBV7-2, the J call TRBJ2-5; D is possibly TRBD2 (6 bases). Germline V gene sequence: CDR1 SGHTA, CDR2 FQGNSA. Trimming stripped 4 bases from V and 5 bases from J, with 14 bases between. This CDR3 region has 14 residues.

This clonotype was seen at least ten times. V is TRBV28 and J is TRBJ2-5, with D possibly called TRBD1 or TRBD2 (5 bases each). CDR1 is MDHEN and CDR2 is SYDVKM in the germline V gene. With 3 bases removed from V and 1 base from J, the gap between germline ends came to 9 bases. The CDR3 has 14 residues. CDR3 amino acids: CASSFWDGQETQYF. In nucleotides, the CDR3 is TGTGCCAGCAGTTTTTGGGACGGCCAAGAGACCCAGTACTTC.

This clonotype was found once. The chain joins TRBV28 to TRBJ1-5; D not resolved. Germline loops: CDR1 MDHEN, CDR2 SYDVKM. The CDR3 spans 14 residues. V was clipped by 5 bases and J by 5 bases, with 13 bases between them. The CDR3, as DNA: TGTGCCAGCAGTACCGCCTTCGGGCATCAGCCCCAGCATTTT. This encodes CASSTAFGHQPQHF. Filled out from reference TRBV28 and TRBJ1-5, the complete variable domain reads DVKVTQSSRYLVKRTGEKVFLECVQDMDHENMFWYRQDPGLGLRLIYFSYDVKMKEKGDIPEGYSVSREKKERFSLILESASTNQTSMYLCASSTAFGHQPQHFGDGTRLSIL.